This T cell receptor beta chain was identified during a study of T cells in localized non-small cell lung cancer. Broader study findings: Heterogeneity cannot be ruled out, as sequencing used one tumor region only.

This CDR3 comprises 13 residues. V was pared by 0 bases and J by 4 bases, with 6 bases between. In germline, CDR1 is SQVTM, CDR2 ANQGSEA. Profiling relied on immunoSEQ multiplex PCR, and the TCRdb table lists in-frame clones only, not all of them. The repertoire holds 2,500 to 3,000 clones, 30% to 35% seen once, with around 21% in the top ten. Concerning this clone: What it binds is unknown.

The input for sequencing was lung tumor tissue, taken before any cancer treatment. This chain connects TRBV29-1 to TRBJ2-2, with D possibly TRBD1 on 5 matching bases. This clonotype was sampled from a female donor over 55 with stage II squamous cell lung carcinoma. The CDR3 coding sequence is TGCAGCGTTGAAGATCAGGGCACCGGGGAGCTGTTTTTT. Its protein is CSVEDQGTGELFF.